This is a list of T cell receptor beta chains from one sample in a study of T cell changes during pregnancy in multiple sclerosis. Generated by immunoSEQ multiplex PCR, the TCRdb table keeps only in-frame clones and is missing some. The sample shows about 46,000 clones, just under 95% of them seen only once. The specimen was CD8+ T cells from peripheral blood mononuclear cells, collected after pregnancy. These receptors came from a female donor with multiple sclerosis, enrolled in a pregnancy study. Each CDR3 is given with its conserved first and last residue. D genes are given only for firm matches. Size is omitted from some rows. Given values are once, few, many or a class for expanded clones.

CDR3 DNA	CDR3 protein	clone size	D gene	V gene	J gene
TGTGCCAGCAGCGTAGAACAGGGAAAGGGGAATGAGCAGTTCTTC	CASSVEQGKGNEQFF	NA	NA	TRBV9	TRBJ2-1
TGTGCCAGCAGTCAACAGGGCGGCAAATATGGCTACACCTTC	CASSQQGGKYGYTF	once	NA	TRBV6-5	TRBJ1-2
TGTGCCAGCAGTTTCGGACAGGGCTACGAGCAGTACTTC	CASSFGQGYEQYF	NA	TRBD1	TRBV27	TRBJ2-7
TGTGCCATCAGTCGCCGGGACAGGGAACGCACTGAAGCTTTCTTT	CAISRRDRERTEAFF	NA	TRBD1	TRBV10-3	TRBJ1-1
TGTGCCAGCAGTTTAGGGGGGGCCTTTAGCACCGGGGAGCTGTTTTTT	CASSLGGAFSTGELFF	NA	NA	TRBV27	TRBJ2-2
TGTGCCAGCAGCATACAGAACACTGAAGCTTTCTTT	CASSIQNTEAFF	NA	NA	TRBV5-8	TRBJ1-1
TGTGCCAGCAGCGCCCGGGACAGAAACACCGGGGAGCTGTTTTTT	CASSARDRNTGELFF	few	TRBD1	TRBV9	TRBJ2-2
TGTGCCAGCAGCTCCGTGGGGACAGAGCAAGAGACCCAGTACTTC	CASSSVGTEQETQYF	NA	TRBD1	TRBV27	TRBJ2-5
TGTGCCAGCAGTTTATATCCGGACAGATACGAGCAGTACTTC	CASSLYPDRYEQYF	NA	NA	TRBV27	TRBJ2-7
TGTGCCAGCAGTTACACTGAAGCGGGAGTTAAAGAGACCCAGTACTTC	CASSYTEAGVKETQYF	NA	TRBD2	TRBV6-6	TRBJ2-5
TGCGCCAGCAGCATTCTAGCGCCTAACTCCCACAATGAGCAGTTCTTC	CASSILAPNSHNEQFF	NA	NA	TRBV5-1	TRBJ2-1
TGTGCCAGCAGCTTTACAGGGTTCGATGGCTACACCTTC	CASSFTGFDGYTF	NA	NA	TRBV6-6	TRBJ1-2
TGTGCCAGCAGTCCGTGGGGACAGGGGGCCTACGAGCAGTACTTC	CASSPWGQGAYEQYF	NA	TRBD1	TRBV6-1	TRBJ2-7
TGTGCCAGCACCGTACTGGACACTGAAGCTTTCTTT	CASTVLDTEAFF	NA	NA	TRBV13	TRBJ1-1
TGTGCCAGTAGTATAGTAGCCCTCGGACAGAGTAAAATAGGTACCGCGAACACCGGGGAGCTGTTTTTT	CASSIVALGQSKIGTANTGELFF	NA	NA	TRBV19	TRBJ2-2
TGCAGCGTTGATCCTTGGGCATCCGAGCAGTTCTTC	CSVDPWASEQFF	NA	NA	TRBV29-1	TRBJ2-1
TGTGCCAGCAGTTACTCGGTACAGGGCTTCACCTACGAGCAGTACTTC	CASSYSVQGFTYEQYF	NA	NA	TRBV6-5	TRBJ2-7
TGTGCCAGCAGCCCCTGGGACAGGGGTGAAAAACTGTTTTTT	CASSPWDRGEKLFF	NA	TRBD1	TRBV9	TRBJ1-4
TGCGCCAGCAGCCAGGCAGAAATAGCCAAAAACATTCAGTACTTC	CASSQAEIAKNIQYF	NA	NA	TRBV4-1	TRBJ2-4
TGTGCCAGCTCACCGGACAGGGCCTTAGGGCAGCCCCAGCATTTT	CASSPDRALGQPQHF	NA	TRBD1	TRBV18	TRBJ1-5
TGTGCCAGCAGCTTCCTAGCGGGGGTTACAGATACGCAGTATTTT	CASSFLAGVTDTQYF	NA	TRBD2	TRBV7-6	TRBJ2-3
TGTGCCAGCAGCTTAGGGCAACAGAACACTGAAGCTTTCTTT	CASSLGQQNTEAFF	NA	NA	TRBV7-9	TRBJ1-1
TGTGCCAGCAGTGAGTTTACTAGCGGGGGCACAGATACGCAGTATTTT	CASSEFTSGGTDTQYF	few	TRBD2	TRBV6-4	TRBJ2-3
TGTGCCAGCAGAGGACTAGCGGGAGCCCTTAACATTCAGTACTTC	CASRGLAGALNIQYF	NA	TRBD2	TRBV2	TRBJ2-4
TGTGCCAGCTCACCCCGGGCCGGGGGCTACGAGCAGTACTTC	CASSPRAGGYEQYF	NA	NA	TRBV18	TRBJ2-7
TGCGCCAGCAGTGAGTTTCGGCGGGAGTCACGCAATGAGCAGTTCTTC	CASSEFRRESRNEQFF	NA	TRBD2	TRBV10-2	TRBJ2-1
TGTGCCAGCAGCCCCCGGACAGGTTACGAGCAGTACTTC	CASSPRTGYEQYF	NA	TRBD1	TRBV9	TRBJ2-7
TGTGCCAGCAGCTCACGATCGGACGGACACTACGAGCAGTACTTC	CASSSRSDGHYEQYF	once	NA	TRBV7-9	TRBJ2-7
TGTGCCAGCAGCCAGGACAGAATCCGATCGTGGGAGCAGTACTTC	CASSQDRIRSWEQYF	few	NA	TRBV14	TRBJ2-7
TGTGCCAGCAGCTCTGGACTAGCGGTCTACAATGAGCAGTTCTTC	CASSSGLAVYNEQFF	NA	TRBD2	TRBV7-3	TRBJ2-1
TGTGCCAGCAGCGGCTCTAGCGGTTCCTCCTACGAGCAGTACTTC	CASSGSSGSSYEQYF	NA	TRBD2	TRBV7-8	TRBJ2-7
TGCGCCAGCAGTGACAGGCAAATCGGAGAAAAACTGTTTTTT	CASSDRQIGEKLFF	NA	NA	TRBV10-1	TRBJ1-4
TGTGCCAGCAGTTTATCGCCCAGGGTCTATGGCTACACCTTC	CASSLSPRVYGYTF	NA	NA	TRBV27	TRBJ1-2
TGTGCCAGCAGCTTAGGGGGCCGCTACGAGCAGTACTTC	CASSLGGRYEQYF	NA	NA	TRBV7-9	TRBJ2-7
TGTGCCAGTAGTATAGATTTGGTGGGCGAGCAGTTCTTC	CASSIDLVGEQFF	NA	NA	TRBV19	TRBJ2-1
TGTGCCAGCAGCTTAACTAGCGGTAGCTACGAGCAGTACTTC	CASSLTSGSYEQYF	NA	TRBD2	TRBV7-9	TRBJ2-7
TGTGCCAGCAGGGCCCAGGGAGGTGTGGACGAGCAGTACTTC	CASRAQGGVDEQYF	NA	NA	TRBV5-6	TRBJ2-7
TGTGCCAGCAGAACAACGGGACAGACTTCAAACACCGGGGAGCTGTTTTTT	CASRTTGQTSNTGELFF	NA	TRBD1	TRBV7-8	TRBJ2-2
TGTGCCAGCAGCCCCGGACTGACCTCTGGAAACACCATATATTTT	CASSPGLTSGNTIYF	NA	NA	TRBV5-5	TRBJ1-3
TGTGCCAGCAGCCAAGACCAGTCCCCTAACTATGGCTACACCTTC	CASSQDQSPNYGYTF	NA	NA	TRBV14	TRBJ1-2
TGTGCCAGCAGTCGTGGACAGGGCCCAATTTATGGCTACACCTTC	CASSRGQGPIYGYTF	NA	TRBD1	TRBV2	TRBJ1-2
TGCGCCAGCAGCCGCAACAACTACGAGCAGTACTTC	CASSRNNYEQYF	NA	NA	TRBV4-1	TRBJ2-7
TGCAGCTCGGACCACCAGGGAGAGCAGTTCTTC	CSSDHQGEQFF	NA	NA	TRBV29-1	TRBJ2-1
TGTGCCAGCAGCCCCTTTAGAGGAGAGACCCAGTACTTC	CASSPFRGETQYF	NA	NA	TRBV4-2	TRBJ2-5
TGTGCCAGCAGCTCCACACGGGACAGCTTTCCTAGCACAGATACGCAGTATTTT	CASSSTRDSFPSTDTQYF	few	TRBD1	TRBV7-9	TRBJ2-3
TGCAGTGCTAGAGTAGCGGGAGGGCCGTACTTC	CSARVAGGPYF	NA	TRBD2	TRBV20-1	TRBJ2-7